This is a list of T cell receptor beta chains from one sample in a study of blood T cells in healthy people across ages. TCRdb called the 5' RACE reads again in MiXCR, with one record for every CDR3 protein. The sample contains approximately 680,000 distinct CDR3 sequences, about a third of which appear only once. The sequenced sample was blood. These receptors came from a woman aged 80 or over in good health. CDR3s include the opening cysteine and the closing phenylalanine or tryptophan. The order of the fields is J gene, D gene, clone size, V gene, CDR3 protein, CDR3 DNA. D genes are given only for firm matches. The listing skips clone size in some rows; elsewhere it reads once, few, many or a size class.

>TRBJ1-1|NA|NA|TRBV30
CAWSAVRGTEAFF
TGTGCCTGGAGTGCCGTCCGGGGCACTGAAGCTTTCTTT
>TRBJ2-5|TRBD2|NA|TRBV20-1
CSARDRLAFRETQYF
TGCAGTGCTAGAGATCGACTAGCCTTTCGAGAGACCCAGTACTTC
>TRBJ2-2|NA|NA|TRBV5-1
CASSLDPQRSNTGELFF
TGCGCCAGCAGCTTGGACCCGCAGCGTTCGAACACCGGGGAGCTGTTTTTT
>TRBJ1-4|NA|many|TRBV6-1
CASSTIEGEKLFF
TGTGCCAGCAGTACCATAGAGGGGGAGAAACTGTTTTTT
>TRBJ2-1|NA|NA|TRBV20-1
CSTERDSYNEQFF
TGCAGTACTGAAAGGGATTCCTACAATGAGCAGTTCTTC
>TRBJ2-1|TRBD2|NA|TRBV19
CASSLTLAGGYNEQFF
TGTGCCAGTAGCCTAACTCTAGCGGGGGGATACAATGAGCAGTTCTTC
>TRBJ1-3|TRBD1|NA|TRBV7-9
CASRDGTGPGNTIYF
TGTGCCAGTAGGGATGGGACAGGGCCCGGAAACACCATATATTTT
>TRBJ1-4|NA|few|TRBV10-3
CAISEQGNEKLFF
TGTGCCATCAGTGAGCAGGGGAATGAAAAACTGTTTTTT
>TRBJ1-2|NA|few|TRBV30
CAHGRGGGLFGYTF
TGTGCCCATGGGCGGGGTGGCGGGCTCTTTGGCTACACCTTC
>TRBJ2-1|NA|many|TRBV9
CASSPATPSLYNEQFF
TGTGCCAGCAGCCCAGCGACTCCAAGCCTTTACAATGAGCAGTTCTTC
>TRBJ1-5|NA|NA|TRBV7-3
CASSLSSGQPQHF
TGTGCCAGCAGCTTAAGCTCCGGACAGCCCCAGCATTTT
>TRBJ2-7|TRBD1|NA|TRBV5-1
CASSLLGTGRSEQYF
TGCGCCAGCAGCTTATTAGGGACAGGGAGATCCGAGCAGTACTTC
>TRBJ2-7|NA|many|TRBV7-2
CASSPMDEQYF
TGTGCCAGCAGTCCAATGGACGAGCAGTACTTC
>TRBJ2-5|NA|many|TRBV12-3/TRBV12-4
CASSLRGGGEETQYF
TGTGCCAGCAGTTTGCGGGGAGGGGGGGAAGAGACCCAGTACTTC
>TRBJ1-5|TRBD1|NA|TRBV5-6
CASSGRGTGGRYSNQPQHF
TGTGCCAGCAGCGGGCGGGGGACAGGGGGCAGGTATAGCAATCAGCCTCAGCATTTT
>TRBJ1-6|NA|NA|TRBV5-1
CASRASTDSPLHF
TGCGCCAGCAGGGCGTCGACTGACTCACCCCTCCACTTT
>TRBJ2-1|NA|many|TRBV10-3
CAIRMPGKNEQFF
TGTGCCATCAGGATGCCGGGAAAAAATGAGCAGTTCTTC
>TRBJ1-1|NA|few|TRBV6-5
CASSFATGGTEAFF
TGTGCCAGCAGTTTCGCGACAGGAGGCACTGAAGCTTTCTTT
>TRBJ2-1|TRBD1|NA|TRBV3-1
CASSQASRGLRDEQFF
TGTGCCAGCAGCCAAGCTAGCAGGGGGCTGAGAGATGAGCAGTTCTTC
>TRBJ2-7|NA|few|TRBV6-5
CASSPRQSYEQYF
TGTGCCAGCAGTCCCCGACAATCCTACGAGCAGTACTTC
>TRBJ2-5|TRBD1|many|TRBV5-6
CASSEAGGAQETQYF
TGTGCCAGCAGCGAGGCAGGGGGAGCCCAAGAGACCCAGTACTTC
>TRBJ1-6|TRBD1|NA|TRBV28
CATPDRGNSPLHF
TGTGCCACCCCGGACAGGGGTAATTCACCCCTCCACTTT